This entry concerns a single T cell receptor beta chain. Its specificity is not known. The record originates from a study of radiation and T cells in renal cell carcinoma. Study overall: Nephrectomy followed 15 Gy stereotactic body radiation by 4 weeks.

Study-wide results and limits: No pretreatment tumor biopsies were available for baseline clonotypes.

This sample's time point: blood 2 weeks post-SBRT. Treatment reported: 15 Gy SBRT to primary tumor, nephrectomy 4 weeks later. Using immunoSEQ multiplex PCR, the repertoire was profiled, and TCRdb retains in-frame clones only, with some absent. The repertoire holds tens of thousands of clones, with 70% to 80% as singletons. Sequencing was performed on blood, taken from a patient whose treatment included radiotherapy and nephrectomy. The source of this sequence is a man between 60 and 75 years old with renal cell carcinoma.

The CDR3 here is CASRKSPGDQETQYF. CDR3 coding DNA: TGCGCCAGCAGGAAATCACCGGGGGACCAAGAGACCCAGTACTTC. The chain employs TRBV5-1 and TRBJ2-5, with TRBD2 as a possible D gene (6 bases). This CDR3 is built from 15 residues. Trimming cost V 5 bases and J 0 bases, with 14 bases left between them. In germline, CDR1 is SGHRS, CDR2 YFSETQ. The full variable domain, in which reference TRBV5-1 and TRBJ2-5 provide the parts outside the CDR3, is KAGVTQTPRYLIKTRGQQVTLSCSPISGHRSVSWYQQTPGQGLQFLFEYFSETQRNKGNFPGRFSGRQFSNSRSEMNVSTLELGDSALYLCASRKSPGDQETQYFGPGTRLLVL.